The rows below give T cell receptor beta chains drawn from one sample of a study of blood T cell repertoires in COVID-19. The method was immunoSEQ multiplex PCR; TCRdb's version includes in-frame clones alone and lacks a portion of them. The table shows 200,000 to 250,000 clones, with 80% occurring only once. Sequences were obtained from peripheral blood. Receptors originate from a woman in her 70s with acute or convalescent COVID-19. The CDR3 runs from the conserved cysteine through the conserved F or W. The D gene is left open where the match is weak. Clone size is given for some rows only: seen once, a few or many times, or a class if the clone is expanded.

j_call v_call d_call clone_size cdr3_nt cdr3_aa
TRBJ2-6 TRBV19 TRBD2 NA TGTGCCAGTAGTCCAGGACTAGCGGGGGGGCTCTCTGGGGCCAACGTCCTGACTTTC CASSPGLAGGLSGANVLTF
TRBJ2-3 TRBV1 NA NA TGCACCAGCAGCCAAGATGGTCCTAGCGCCATTCCCACAGATACGCAGTATTTT CTSSQDGPSAIPTDTQYF
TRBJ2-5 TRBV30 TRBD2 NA TGTGCCTGGAGTGCGACCAGCGGGGGGTACCAAGAGACCCAGTACTTC CAWSATSGGYQETQYF
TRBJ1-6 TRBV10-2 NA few TGCGCCAGCAGTGGTTCGACAGATAATTCACCCCTCCACTTT CASSGSTDNSPLHF
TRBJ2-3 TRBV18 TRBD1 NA TGTGCCAGCTCACCAAGGACAGGGAGCACAGATACGCAGTATTTT CASSPRTGSTDTQYF
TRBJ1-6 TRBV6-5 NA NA TGTGCCAGCAGTTACGGCAATAATTCACCCCTCCACTTT CASSYGNNSPLHF
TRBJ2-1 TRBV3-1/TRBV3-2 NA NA TGTGCCAGCAGCCTTGGGACTTCTTACAATGAGCAGTTCTTC CASSLGTSYNEQFF
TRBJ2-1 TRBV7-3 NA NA TGTGCCAGCAGTATTTCTGTTGGGCACTACAATGAGCAGTTCTTC CASSISVGHYNEQFF
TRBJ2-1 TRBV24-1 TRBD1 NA TGTGCCACCAGTGATTTGAAGGGGGACAGGGGTTTTGATGAGCAGTTCTTC CATSDLKGDRGFDEQFF
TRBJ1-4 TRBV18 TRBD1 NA TGTGCCAGCTCTTCCGGACAGGGAGAAAAACTGTTTTTT CASSSGQGEKLFF
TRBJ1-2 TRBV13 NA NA TGTGCCAGCAGCGTTGATCAGTCAGCTAACTATGGCTACACCTTC CASSVDQSANYGYTF
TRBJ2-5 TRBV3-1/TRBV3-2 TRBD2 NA TGTGCCAGCAGCCTCCGTACTAGCGGGGCAGAGACCCAGTACTTC CASSLRTSGAETQYF
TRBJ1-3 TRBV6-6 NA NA TGTGCCAGCAGCCAGACTCGAAGCTCTGGAAACACCATATATTTT CASSQTRSSGNTIYF
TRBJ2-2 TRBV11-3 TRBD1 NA TGTGCCAGCTCAGGGACAGGGGGCACCGGGGAGCTGTTTTTT CASSGTGGTGELFF
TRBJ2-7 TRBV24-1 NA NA TGTGCCACCGCAGGGTCCCCATACTACGAGCAGTACTTC CATAGSPYYEQYF
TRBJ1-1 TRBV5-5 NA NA TGTGCCAGCAGCCCGTCCGTGACTGAAGCTTTCTTT CASSPSVTEAFF
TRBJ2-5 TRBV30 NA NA TGTGCCTGGAGTTTGGGAGGAGAGACCCAGTACTTC CAWSLGGETQYF
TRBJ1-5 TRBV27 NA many TGTGCCAGCTCAATTACGCAGTTTAATCAGCCCCAGCATTTT CASSITQFNQPQHF
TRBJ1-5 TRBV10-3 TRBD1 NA TGTGCCATCAACACGGACAGGGGACAGCCCCAGCATTTT CAINTDRGQPQHF
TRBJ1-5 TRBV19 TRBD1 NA TGTGCCAGTGAGACAGGGGGAAACAATCAGCCCCAGCATTTT CASETGGNNQPQHF
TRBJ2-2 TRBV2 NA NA TGTGCCAGGGCCATGACAGGCGGGGAGCTGTTTTTT CARAMTGGELFF
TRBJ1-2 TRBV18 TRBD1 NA TGTGCCAGCTCACCGTCAGGGGGCGAGGATGGCTACACCTTC CASSPSGGEDGYTF
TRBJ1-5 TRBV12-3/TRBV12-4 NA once TGTGCCAGCAGTTTGAACCAGGCCCAGCCCCAGCATTTT CASSLNQAQPQHF
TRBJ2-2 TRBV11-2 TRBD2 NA TGTGCCAGCAGCTCGCAAACTAGCGGGGGGCCGCACACCGGGGAGCTGTTTTTT CASSSQTSGGPHTGELFF
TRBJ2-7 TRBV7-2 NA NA TGTGCCAGCAGCTTAGACCCAGACTACTACGAGCAGTACTTC CASSLDPDYYEQYF
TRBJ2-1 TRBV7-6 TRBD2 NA TGTGCCAGCAGCTTCGGGGACTACTCCTACAATGAGCAGTTCTTC CASSFGDYSYNEQFF
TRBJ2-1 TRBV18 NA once TGTGCCAGCTCACTGACTTCTGGCCGTCCCTACAATGAGCAGTTCTTC CASSLTSGRPYNEQFF
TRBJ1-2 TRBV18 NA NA TGTGCCAGCTCACCCGAAGACAGCTATGGCTACACCTTC CASSPEDSYGYTF
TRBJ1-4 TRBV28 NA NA TGTGCCAGCAGTTCCTCCCGACAGCAACATTATGAAAAACTGTTTTTT CASSSSRQQHYEKLFF
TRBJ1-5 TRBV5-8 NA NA TGTGCCAGCACCCGGGACTCCCATCAGCCCCAGCATTTT CASTRDSHQPQHF
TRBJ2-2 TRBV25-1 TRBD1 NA TGTGCCAGCAGTGAATGGACAGGCCTAACCGGGGAGCTGTTTTTT CASSEWTGLTGELFF
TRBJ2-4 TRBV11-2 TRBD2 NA TGTGCCAGCAGCCTCAATAGCGGGGGGGCCCGAAACATTCAGTACTTC CASSLNSGGARNIQYF
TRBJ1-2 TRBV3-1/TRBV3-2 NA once TGTGCCAGCAGCCAGGGGGAGGCTAACTATGGCTACACCTTC CASSQGEANYGYTF
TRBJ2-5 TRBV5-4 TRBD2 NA TGTGCCAGCAGCTTGGTAACTAGCGGGACCCAGTACTTC CASSLVTSGTQYF
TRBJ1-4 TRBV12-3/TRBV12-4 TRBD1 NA TGTGCCAGCAGACAGGGGCCTAATGAAAAACTGTTTTTT CASRQGPNEKLFF
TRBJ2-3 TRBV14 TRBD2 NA TGTGCCAGCAGCCAAGCGGTAGCGGGGGGTGTCCTGGGGTCAGTTACGCAGTATTTT CASSQAVAGGVLGSVTQYF